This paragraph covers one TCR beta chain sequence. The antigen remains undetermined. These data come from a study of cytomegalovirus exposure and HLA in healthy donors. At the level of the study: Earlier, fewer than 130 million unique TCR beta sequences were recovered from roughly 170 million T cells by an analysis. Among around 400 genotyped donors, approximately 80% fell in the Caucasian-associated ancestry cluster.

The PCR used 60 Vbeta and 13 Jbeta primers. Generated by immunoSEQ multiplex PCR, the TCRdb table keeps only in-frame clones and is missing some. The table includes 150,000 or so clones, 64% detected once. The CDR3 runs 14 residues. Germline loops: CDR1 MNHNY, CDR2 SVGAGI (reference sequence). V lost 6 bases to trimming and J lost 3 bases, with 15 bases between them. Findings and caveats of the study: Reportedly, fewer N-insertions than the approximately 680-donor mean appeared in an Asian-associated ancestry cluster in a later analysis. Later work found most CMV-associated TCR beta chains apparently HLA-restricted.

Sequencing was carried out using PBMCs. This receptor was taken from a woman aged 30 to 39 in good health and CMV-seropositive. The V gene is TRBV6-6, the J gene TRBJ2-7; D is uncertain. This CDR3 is CASSRHDSLYEQYF. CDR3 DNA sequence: TGTGCCAGCAGCCGACATGATTCGCTCTACGAGCAGTACTTC.